These 29 T cell receptor beta chains came from one sample sequenced in a study. TCRdb processed the RT-PCR reads anew with MiXCR; each CDR3 protein has one entry. The table includes about 700,000 distinct CDR3 sequences, approximately 15% detected once. The material sequenced was memory CD4+ T cells from blood. Source of these receptors: a female donor in good health, serving as a healthy control.

Only a few counts were recorded for this clonotype. V is TRBV6-5 and J is TRBJ2-1; D uncertain. The CDR3 contains 14 residues. The V and J ends lost 0 bases and 6 bases respectively, with 9 bases between them. Germline CDR1 reads MNHEY; CDR2 reads SVGAGI. The CDR3 sequence: CASSYSPGINEQFF. The CDR3 DNA reads TGTGCCAGCAGTTACTCGCCAGGAATCAATGAGCAGTTCTTC.

This clonotype was observed a single time. V and J are TRBV7-2 and TRBJ1-1; D is ambiguous. The V and J ends lost 0 bases and 4 bases respectively, with 15 bases between them. This CDR3 spans 16 amino acids. Germline-derived CDR1 and CDR2 are SGHTA and FQGNSA. CDR3 loop: CASSLAVSGGSTEAFF. DNA for the CDR3: TGTGCCAGCAGCTTAGCGGTTTCAGGTGGGTCCACTGAAGCTTTCTTT.

This rearrangement joins TRBV2 to TRBJ1-2; TRBD1 matches at 10 bases. Germline V gene sequence: CDR1 SNHLY, CDR2 FYNNEI. Trimming cost V 2 bases and J 7 bases; bases outside gene matches: 10. There are 16 residues in the CDR3. CDR3 protein: CASSEPGFWDRGGYTF. DNA for the CDR3: TGTGCCAGCAGTGAACCCGGGTTCTGGGACAGGGGTGGCTACACCTTC.

The rearrangement uses TRBV5-4 and TRBJ2-7; TRBD2 matches at 8 bases. The germline gives CDR1 SGHNT, CDR2 YYREEE (reference sequence). The CDR3 totals 14 residues. The ends lost 5 bases at V and 4 bases at J; junction bases unmatched: 8. CDR3 DNA sequence: TGTGCCAGCAGGCCGGGACTAGTGGAGTACGAGCAGTACTTC. As protein: CASRPGLVEYEQYF.

V usage is TRBV4-1 and J usage is TRBJ1-2, with TRBD1 matching 9 bases. Germline V lookup: CDR1 MGHRA, CDR2 YSYEKL. There are 15 residues in the CDR3. V trimming: 3 bases; J trimming: 7 bases; junction bases outside the gene matches: 9. CDR3 sequence (DNA): TGCGCCAGCAGCCAGGATACAGGGGGCATGTTTGGCTACACCTTC. Encoded protein: CASSQDTGGMFGYTF.

In its sample, this clonotype was seen many times. This rearrangement joins TRBV30 to TRBJ2-1, with D possibly TRBD2 on 5 matching bases. V lost 5 bases and J 0 bases, leaving 8 bases between the germline ends. This CDR3 comprises 13 residues. In germline, CDR1 is GTSNPN, CDR2 SVGIG (reference sequence). The CDR3 loop is CAWVGGSYNEQFF. The DNA for the CDR3 is TGTGCCTGGGTTGGAGGCTCCTACAATGAGCAGTTCTTC.

This clonotype came up many times. The V and J genes are TRBV6-4 and TRBJ2-1; 9 bases align to TRBD2. Per germline, CDR1 MRHNA and CDR2 SNTAGT. The V segment lost 0 bases and the J segment 6 bases; nucleotides outside the gene matches: 9. This CDR3 is built from 17 residues. The DNA of the CDR3 is TGTGCCAGCAGTGACTCGAGGGGAGCGGGGGGTGTCAATGAGCAGTTCTTC. This encodes CASSDSRGAGGVNEQFF.

The chain couples TRBV7-2 to TRBJ2-7, with D perhaps matching TRBD2 (6 bases). The germline V gene has CDR1 SGHTA and CDR2 FQGNSA. The CDR3 covers 13 residues. V dropped 2 bases and J dropped 4 bases, with 9 bases sitting between them. CDR3 in DNA: TGTGCCAGCAGCTTACCGGGGGAATACGAGCAGTACTTC. Translated, it gives CASSLPGEYEQYF.

Comments on this clonotype: A read error is possible here, since a much larger clone lies one base away. The chain recombines TRBV12-3 or TRBV12-4 with TRBJ2-7; D unclear. The CDR3 sequence is 11 residues long. Trimming pared 3 bases from V and 6 bases from J, leaving 6 bases between. CDR3 sequence (DNA): TGTGCCAGCAGTTTTAACAGCGAGCAGTACTTC. Protein: CASSFNSEQYF.

This clonotype was counted only a few times. The chain has TRBV7-2 and TRBJ2-5, with D unclear. The CDR3 is made up of 16 amino acids. V was clipped by 1 base and J by 3 bases, with 15 bases between them. CDR1 and CDR2 from the germline V gene are SGHTA and FQGNSA. CDR3 sequence (DNA): TGTGCCAGCAGCTTAGTGACGAGGACGACGAAAGAGACCCAGTACTTC. Its protein is CASSLVTRTTKETQYF.

This clonotype came up a few times. The rearrangement joins TRBV20-1 to TRBJ1-2; 7 bases are a match to TRBD1. Looked up from germline, CDR1 is DFQATT and CDR2 is SNEGSKA (reference sequence). V shed 6 bases and J 6 bases; nucleotides not matched to a gene: 7. The CDR3 contains 12 residues. DNA for the CDR3: TGCAGTGCAGGACAGGTCCGGGATGGCTACACCTTC. Residues: CSAGQVRDGYTF.

This clonotype has only a few counts. The V call is TRBV15, the J call TRBJ1-1, with 7 bases aligning to TRBD1. CDR1 and CDR2 from the germline V gene are LNHNV and YYDKDF (reference sequence). The CDR3 runs to 13 residues. Trimming cost V 7 bases and J 3 bases; bases outside gene matches: 5. The CDR3 DNA is TGTGCCACCACCTTCGGGACAGACACTGAAGCTTTCTTT. This gives the protein CATTFGTDTEAFF.

The chain recombines TRBV7-2 with TRBJ1-3; D remains unclear. Germline V gives CDR1 SGHTA, CDR2 FQGNSA. V was cut by 8 bases and J by 0 bases, with 11 bases left in between. The CDR3 contains 14 residues. CDR3 protein: CASQRTSSGNTIYF. DNA for the CDR3: TGTGCCAGCCAGCGAACGAGCTCTGGAAACACCATATATTTT. Full variable domain (missing parts from reference TRBV7-2 and TRBJ1-3): GAGVSQSPSNKVTEKGKDVELRCDPISGHTALYWYRQSLGQGLEFLIYFQGNSAPDKSGLPSDRFSAERTGGSVSTLTIQRTQQEDSAVYLCASQRTSSGNTIYFGEGSWLTVV.

The sample holds many counts of this clonotype. The chain couples TRBV7-2 to TRBJ1-1, with 9 positions matching TRBD1. Germline V CDR1 and CDR2: SGHTA, FQGNSA. V lost 4 bases and J lost 6; bases outside the gene matches: 12. This CDR3 is built from 16 residues. Here the CDR3 DNA reads TGTGCCAGCAGCTCGGGACAGGGAGGAGGAGTCGCTGAAGCTTTCTTT. Its protein is CASSSGQGGGVAEAFF.

This clonotype was counted many times. This chain joins TRBV15 and TRBJ2-7; D is unclear. This CDR3 region has 15 residues. Germline V gives CDR1 LNHNV, CDR2 YYDKDF (reference sequence). V lost 1 base and J lost 2, with 12 bases in between. The CDR3: CATSRAGAVAYEQYF. The CDR3 nucleotides read TGTGCCACCAGCAGAGCTGGTGCGGTCGCCTACGAGCAGTACTTC.

The chain uses TRBV6-5 and TRBJ1-6; D is uncertain. V was trimmed by 7 bases and J by 6 bases, leaving 13 bases between them. From germline, CDR1 is MNHEY and CDR2 SVGAGI. CDR3 length equals 14 residues. CDR3 DNA: TGTGCCAGCACCTACGCGGGTGGTAATTCACCCCTCCACTTT. It specifies CASTYAGGNSPLHF.

This clonotype was seen ten or more times. The chain combines TRBV6-5 with TRBJ1-2, with D tentatively TRBD1 (6 bases). The CDR3 covers 16 residues. Trimming left V 2 bases short and J 3 bases short, with 16 bases between. Looked up from germline, CDR1 is MNHEY and CDR2 is SVGAGI. The CDR3 nucleotides read TGTGCCAGCAGTTACATCGCCCGTAGGGGGGACTATGGCTACACCTTC. This sequence encodes CASSYIARRGDYGYTF.

Here the CDR3 reads CASSPPSGAGEKLFF. CDR3 in DNA: TGTGCCAGCTCACCACCTTCCGGGGCCGGGGAAAAACTGTTTTTT. V is TRBV18 and J is TRBJ1-4, with TRBD1 as a possible D gene (5 bases). Germline V lookup: CDR1 KGHSH, CDR2 LQKENI. Trimming stripped 0 bases from V and 8 bases from J, with 13 bases between. The length of the CDR3 is 15 residues. Filled out from reference TRBV18 and TRBJ1-4, the complete variable domain reads NAGVMQNPRHLVRRRGQEARLRCSPMKGHSHVYWYRQLPEEGLKFMVYLQKENIIDESGMPKERFSAEFPKEGPSILRIQQVVRGDSAAYFCASSPPSGAGEKLFFGSGTQLSVL.

V gene TRBV20-1 combines with J gene TRBJ2-5, with D hard to call. From germline, CDR1 is DFQATT and CDR2 SNEGSKA (reference sequence). The CDR3 is 14 amino acids. Trimming cost V 0 bases and J 0 bases, with 8 bases left between them. The CDR3 DNA is TGCAGTGCTAGAGATGTAGTAAACCAAGAGACCCAGTACTTC. Its protein is CSARDVVNQETQYF.

The V call is TRBV7-3, the J call TRBJ2-3; TRBD1 or TRBD2 may be the D gene (5 bases each). This CDR3 comprises 14 residues. The germline CDR1 and CDR2 sequences are SGHTA and FQGTGA. Trimming removed 4 bases at V and 1 base at J, with 9 bases between. CDR3 residues: CASSSGQRTDTQYF. CDR3 coding DNA: TGTGCCAGCAGCTCGGGGCAGCGCACAGATACGCAGTATTTT.

The chain carries TRBV7-9 and TRBJ1-2; 8 nucleotides match TRBD1. Germline V lookup: CDR1 SEHNR, CDR2 FQNEAQ (reference sequence). The CDR3 covers 15 residues. V was pared by 0 bases and J by 7 bases, with 7 bases of the junction left unmatched. The CDR3 DNA reads as TGTGCCAGCAGCTTAGCTAGGCAGGGGGCTTCTGGCTACACCTTC. This translates into CASSLARQGASGYTF.

This clonotype has just a few counts. The genes are TRBV5-1 and TRBJ2-3; 9 bases match TRBD2. Germline-derived CDR1 and CDR2 are SGHRS and YFSETQ. J lost 6 bases, V lost 1 base, and 9 bases had no gene match. The CDR3 covers 16 residues. CDR3 nucleotides: TGCGCCAGCAGCTTGTTGACTAGCGGTTACATCGATACGCAGTATTTT. This sequence encodes CASSLLTSGYIDTQYF.

The CDR3 sequence is CASSFLDSNSPLHF. The CDR3 coding sequence is TGCGCCAGCAGCTTTTTGGACAGTAATTCACCCCTCCACTTT. The genes are TRBV5-1 and TRBJ1-6, with D possibly being TRBD1 (6 bases). Trimming left V 2 bases short and J 6 bases short, with 9 bases between. Germline assignment: CDR1 SGHRS and CDR2 YFSETQ. The CDR3 runs to 14 residues. Combining the CDR3 with reference TRBV5-1 and TRBJ1-6 gives the whole variable domain KAGVTQTPRYLIKTRGQQVTLSCSPISGHRSVSWYQQTPGQGLQFLFEYFSETQRNKGNFPGRFSGRQFSNSRSEMNVSTLELGDSALYLCASSFLDSNSPLHFGNGTRLTVT.

The V and J genes are TRBV6-6 and TRBJ2-2, with D possibly TRBD2 on 5 matching bases. Germline CDR1 MNHNY, CDR2 SVGAGI (reference sequence). The CDR3 is made up of 16 amino acids. With 7 bases removed from V and 5 bases from J, the gap between germline ends came to 20 bases. CDR3 sequence reads: CASKQRYEGGTGELFF. DNA of the CDR3: TGTGCCAGCAAGCAGCGGTATGAGGGCGGGACCGGGGAGCTGTTTTTT.

This chain links TRBV20-1 with TRBJ1-5; D ambiguous. CDR1 is DFQATT and CDR2 is SNEGSKA in the germline V gene (reference sequence). This CDR3 has 14 amino acids. The V end lost 3 bases, the J end lost 7 bases, and 16 bases lay between the germline ends. Here the CDR3 reads CSASLGSGGQPQHF. DNA for the CDR3: TGCAGTGCTAGTTTGGGTAGCGGTGGCCAGCCCCAGCATTTT.

On this clonotype itself: Possible read error: a much larger clone is one base away. The rearrangement joins TRBV20-1 to TRBJ2-1, with D hard to call. The CDR3 has 13 amino acids. The germline V gene encodes CDR1 DFQATT and CDR2 SNEGSKA (reference sequence). Trimming pared 1 base from V and 7 bases from J, leaving 11 bases between. Here the CDR3 DNA reads TGCAGTGCTAGAGGTCAGGTCAGGAATGAGCAGTTCTTC. It codes for CSARGQVRNEQFF.

This chain uses TRBV3-1 with TRBJ1-2; D gene unclear. Trimming removed 4 bases at V and 3 bases at J, with 12 bases between. This CDR3 has 14 residues. The germline V gene encodes CDR1 LGHDT and CDR2 YNNKEL (reference sequence). The CDR3 sequence is CASSRWEADYGYTF. The CDR3 nucleotides read TGTGCCAGCAGCCGATGGGAGGCTGACTATGGCTACACCTTC.

This chain connects TRBV28 to TRBJ2-5; D possibly uses TRBD1 or TRBD2 (5 bases each). This CDR3 has 14 amino acids. CDR1 and CDR2 (germline): MDHEN, SYDVKM. The V and J ends lost 3 bases and 5 bases respectively, with 13 bases between them. CDR3 nucleotide sequence: TGTGCCAGCAGTTTTCCTCGGGGCGGTGAGACCCAGTACTTC. This codes for CASSFPRGGETQYF. Filled out from reference TRBV28 and TRBJ2-5, the complete variable domain reads DVKVTQSSRYLVKRTGEKVFLECVQDMDHENMFWYRQDPGLGLRLIYFSYDVKMKEKGDIPEGYSVSREKKERFSLILESASTNQTSMYLCASSFPRGGETQYFGPGTRLLVL.

V usage is TRBV7-6 and J usage is TRBJ2-1; 8 bases agree with TRBD1. V shed 2 bases and J 10 bases; nucleotides not matched to a gene: 19. Germline lookup yields CDR1 SGHVS and CDR2 FNYEAQ. CDR3 length equals 18 residues. In DNA, the CDR3 is TGTGCCAGCAGCTTATTCGGTACAGGGGGGACTGACGTAAGCGAGCAGTTCTTC. Translation: CASSLFGTGGTDVSEQFF.